These T cell receptor beta chains were read from a single sample in a study of radiotherapy plus CTLA-4 blockade in lung cancer. The protocol was immunoSEQ multiplex PCR, while the TCRdb copy is restricted to in-frame clones and leaves out a portion. The sample gives about 97,000 clones, roughly 79% of which show up once; 2.8% is in the top ten. The sequencing used peripheral blood, collected from a patient treated with radiotherapy plus ipilimumab. These receptors were obtained from a human donor with non-small cell lung cancer who had a partial response to radiotherapy plus ipilimumab. Some clones in this sample may be carry-over from other donors' samples. Both conserved end residues are part of each CDR3. A D gene is named only where the DNA matches it firmly. Not all rows give a size; the values are once, few, many and, for expanded clones, a class.

clone size,J gene,V gene,D gene,CDR3 protein,CDR3 DNA
NA,TRBJ1-2,TRBV7-2,TRBD1,CASSLVIGQGLYGYTF,TGTGCCAGCAGCTTAGTTATAGGACAGGGCCTCTATGGCTACACCTTC
NA,TRBJ2-2,TRBV5-1,NA,CASSVQPNTGELFF,TGCGCCAGCAGCGTACAACCGAACACCGGGGAGCTGTTTTTT
NA,TRBJ1-5,TRBV19,TRBD1,CASSIQDRDQPQHF,TGTGCCAGTAGTATTCAGGACAGGGACCAGCCCCAGCATTTT
NA,TRBJ2-7,TRBV11-3,TRBD2,CASSLDTPRREGYEQYF,TGTGCCAGCAGCTTAGATACCCCGCGCAGGGAGGGGTACGAGCAGTACTTC
NA,TRBJ2-5,TRBV18,NA,CASSTTRQETQYF,TGTGCCAGCTCAACGACAAGACAAGAGACCCAGTACTTC
once,TRBJ2-1,TRBV20-1,NA,CSASPTSEQFF,TGCAGTGCTAGCCCAACTAGCGAGCAGTTCTTC
few,TRBJ2-1,TRBV9,NA,CASSRGNEQFF,TGTGCCAGCAGCCGAGGGAATGAGCAGTTCTTC
NA,TRBJ2-1,TRBV10-3,TRBD2,CAISGVSGGARNEQFF,TGTGCCATCAGTGGAGTTAGCGGGGGGGCGAGGAATGAGCAGTTCTTC
few,TRBJ2-2,TRBV7-3,TRBD2,CASSPNAGLAGEGTGELFF,TGTGCCAGCAGCCCCAACGCGGGACTAGCGGGGGAGGGGACCGGGGAGCTGTTTTTT
NA,TRBJ1-1,TRBV19,NA,CASSPGYTEAFF,TGTGCCAGTAGTCCAGGGTACACTGAAGCTTTCTTT
NA,TRBJ1-6,TRBV11-3,NA,CASSSITGSPLHF,TGTGCCAGCAGTTCAATCACGGGTTCACCCCTCCACTTT
NA,TRBJ1-6,TRBV29-1,NA,CSGGPLNSPLHF,TGCAGCGGAGGGCCCCTTAATTCACCCCTCCACTTT
NA,TRBJ2-7,TRBV18,TRBD2,CASSPWTSASYEQYF,TGTGCCAGCTCACCATGGACTAGCGCCTCCTACGAGCAGTACTTC
few,TRBJ1-2,TRBV2,TRBD1,CASSERRGQDYGYTF,TGTGCCAGCAGTGAAAGAAGGGGGCAAGACTATGGCTACACCTTC
once,TRBJ2-2,TRBV4-1,TRBD1,CASSLQGARTGELFF,TGCGCCAGCAGCCTACAGGGGGCGCGCACCGGGGAGCTGTTTTTT
NA,TRBJ2-2,TRBV7-6,TRBD2,CASSFTSGGSTGELFF,TGTGCCAGCAGCTTCACGAGCGGGGGAAGCACCGGGGAGCTGTTTTTT
NA,TRBJ2-1,TRBV7-3,TRBD2,CASSSGLAPSEDEQFF,TGTGCCAGCAGCTCGGGACTAGCGCCCAGTGAGGATGAGCAGTTCTTC
NA,TRBJ2-2,TRBV5-4,TRBD2,CASRPAGTRNTGELFF,TGTGCCAGCAGACCCGCGGGGACTAGGAACACCGGGGAGCTGTTTTTT
NA,TRBJ1-1,TRBV5-8,NA,CASSNRGGGRFFTEAFF,TGTGCCAGCAGCAACCGCGGGGGGGGCAGATTCTTCACTGAAGCTTTCTTT
NA,TRBJ2-3,TRBV7-3,TRBD2,CASSLGLAGPATDTQYF,TGTGCCAGCAGCTTAGGACTAGCGGGACCTGCTACAGATACGCAGTATTTT
few,TRBJ2-3,TRBV27,TRBD1,CASSSNRGWTDTQYF,TGTGCCAGCAGTTCTAACAGGGGTTGGACAGATACGCAGTATTTT
NA,TRBJ2-7,TRBV5-1,TRBD1,CASSSFRQGADEQYF,TGCGCCAGCAGCAGTTTTCGGCAGGGGGCCGACGAGCAGTACTTC
NA,TRBJ1-2,TRBV5-4,NA,CASSRVGGGNYGYTF,TGTGCCAGCAGCCGGGTGGGGGGGGGAAACTATGGCTACACCTTC